The entry that follows covers one T cell receptor beta chain sequence. This sample is part of a study of cytomegalovirus exposure and HLA in healthy donors. Across the whole study: HLA-typed donors contributed some 83 million unique TCRs, which were held in an early data release.

CDR1 and CDR2 (germline): SGHNT, YYREEE (reference sequence). The V end was cut by 2 bases, the J end by 2 bases, with 10 bases between. The CDR3 extends over 14 amino acids. PCR was performed using 60 Vbeta and 13 Jbeta primers. How the authors handled the data: A follow-up analysis tallied 70 million to 80 million unique TCR beta chains, roughly 9.9 million shared. Sequencing used immunoSEQ multiplex PCR; TCRdb keeps in-frame clones, though not all of them. V and J calls and clone size come straight from that table; D and trimming were deduced from the DNA. The sample has about 160,000 clones; 70% to 90% are singletons.

This receptor was obtained from a woman aged 18-29 years in good health and CMV-seronegative. What was sequenced was PBMCs. The gene calls are TRBV5-4 and TRBJ2-5; unclear D gene. Here the CDR3 reads CASSLSQAQETQYF. CDR3 in DNA: TGTGCCAGCAGCTTAAGCCAGGCACAAGAGACCCAGTACTTC.